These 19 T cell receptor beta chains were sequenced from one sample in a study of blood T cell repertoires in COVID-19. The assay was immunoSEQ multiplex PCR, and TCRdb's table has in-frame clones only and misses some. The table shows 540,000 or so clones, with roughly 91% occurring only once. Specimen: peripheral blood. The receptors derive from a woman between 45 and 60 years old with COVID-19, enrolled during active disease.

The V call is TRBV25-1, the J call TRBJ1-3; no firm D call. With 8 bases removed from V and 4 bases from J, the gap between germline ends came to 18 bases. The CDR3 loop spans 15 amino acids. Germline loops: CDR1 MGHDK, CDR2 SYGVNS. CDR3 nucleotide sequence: TGTGCCAGCTCGCCTTCGTTACTGAGAGGAAACACCATATATTTT. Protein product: CASSPSLLRGNTIYF.

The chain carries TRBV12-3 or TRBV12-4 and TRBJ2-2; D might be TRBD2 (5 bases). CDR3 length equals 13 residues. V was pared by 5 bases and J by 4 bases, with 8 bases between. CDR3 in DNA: TGTGCCAGCAGTACGGGGTCCACCGGGGAGCTGTTTTTT. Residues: CASSTGSTGELFF.

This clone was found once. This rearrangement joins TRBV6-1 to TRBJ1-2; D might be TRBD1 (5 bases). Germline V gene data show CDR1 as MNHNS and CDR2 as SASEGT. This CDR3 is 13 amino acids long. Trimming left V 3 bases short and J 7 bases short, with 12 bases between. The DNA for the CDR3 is TGTGCCAGCAGTGAGCACAGAAGGGGTGGCTACACCTTC. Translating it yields CASSEHRRGGYTF.

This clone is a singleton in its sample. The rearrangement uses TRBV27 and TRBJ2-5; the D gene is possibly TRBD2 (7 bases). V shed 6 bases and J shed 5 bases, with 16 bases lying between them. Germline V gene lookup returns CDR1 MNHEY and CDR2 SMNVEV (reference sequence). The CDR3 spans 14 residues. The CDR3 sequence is CASRAWGGLETQYF. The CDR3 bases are TGTGCCAGCAGGGCCTGGGGGGGGCTTGAGACCCAGTACTTC.

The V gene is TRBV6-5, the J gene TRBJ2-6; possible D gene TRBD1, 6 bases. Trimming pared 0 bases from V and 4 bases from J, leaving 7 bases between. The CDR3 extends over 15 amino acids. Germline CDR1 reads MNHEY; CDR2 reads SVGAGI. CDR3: CASSYSGTGANVLTF. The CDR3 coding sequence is TGTGCCAGCAGTTACTCGGGGACAGGGGCCAACGTCCTGACTTTC.

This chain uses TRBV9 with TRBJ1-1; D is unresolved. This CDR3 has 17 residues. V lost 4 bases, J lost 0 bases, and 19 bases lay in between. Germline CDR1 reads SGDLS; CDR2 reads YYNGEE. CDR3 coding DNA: TGTGCCAGCAGCCCCCCTTCAATGGCGGAAGTGAACACTGAAGCTTTCTTT. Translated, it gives CASSPPSMAEVNTEAFF.

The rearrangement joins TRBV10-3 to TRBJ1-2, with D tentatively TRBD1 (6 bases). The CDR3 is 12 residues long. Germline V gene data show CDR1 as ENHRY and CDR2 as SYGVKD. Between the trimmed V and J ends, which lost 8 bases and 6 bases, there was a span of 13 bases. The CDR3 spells CAIRGGDNGYTF. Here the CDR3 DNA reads TGTGCCATCCGGGGAGGGGACAATGGCTACACCTTC.

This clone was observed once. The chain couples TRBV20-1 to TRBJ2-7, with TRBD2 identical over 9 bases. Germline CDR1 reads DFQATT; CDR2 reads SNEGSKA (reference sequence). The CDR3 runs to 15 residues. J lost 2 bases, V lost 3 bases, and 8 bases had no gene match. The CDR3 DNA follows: TGCAGTGCTAGTGTTTCTAGCGGGGCCACCTACGAGCAGTACTTC. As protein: CSASVSSGATYEQYF.

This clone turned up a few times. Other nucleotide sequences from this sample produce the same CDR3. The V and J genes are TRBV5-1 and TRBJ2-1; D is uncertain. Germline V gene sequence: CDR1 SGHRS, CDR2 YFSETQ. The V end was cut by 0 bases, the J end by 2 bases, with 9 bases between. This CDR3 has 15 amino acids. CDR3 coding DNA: TGCGCCAGCAGCTTGGAATTGGCAGCCTACAATGAGCAGTTCTTC. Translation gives CASSLELAAYNEQFF.

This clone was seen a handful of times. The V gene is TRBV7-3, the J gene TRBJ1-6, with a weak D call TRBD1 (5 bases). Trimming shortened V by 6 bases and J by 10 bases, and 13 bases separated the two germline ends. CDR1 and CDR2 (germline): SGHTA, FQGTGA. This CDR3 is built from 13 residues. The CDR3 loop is CASSPGGVSPLHF. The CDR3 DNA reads TGTGCCAGCAGTCCCGGAGGGGTCTCACCCCTCCACTTT.

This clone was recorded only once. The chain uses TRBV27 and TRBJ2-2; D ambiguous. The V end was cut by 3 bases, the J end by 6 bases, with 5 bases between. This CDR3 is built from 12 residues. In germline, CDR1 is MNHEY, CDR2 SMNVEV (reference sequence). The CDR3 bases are TGTGCCAGCAGTTTTTTCGCCGGGGAGCTGTTTTTT. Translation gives CASSFFAGELFF.

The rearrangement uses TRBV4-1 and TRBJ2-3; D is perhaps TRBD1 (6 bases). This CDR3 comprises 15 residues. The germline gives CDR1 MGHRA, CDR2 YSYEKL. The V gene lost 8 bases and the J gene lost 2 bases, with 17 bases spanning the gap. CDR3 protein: CASQNRAGITDTQYF. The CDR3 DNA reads TGCGCCAGCCAGAACAGGGCTGGGATCACAGATACGCAGTATTTT.

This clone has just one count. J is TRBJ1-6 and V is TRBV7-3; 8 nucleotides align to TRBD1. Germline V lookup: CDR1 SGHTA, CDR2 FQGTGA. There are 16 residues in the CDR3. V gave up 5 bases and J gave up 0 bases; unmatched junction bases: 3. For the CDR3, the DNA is TGTGCCAGCAGCCTGACAGGGGACTCCTATAATTCACCCCTCCACTTT. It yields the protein CASSLTGDSYNSPLHF.

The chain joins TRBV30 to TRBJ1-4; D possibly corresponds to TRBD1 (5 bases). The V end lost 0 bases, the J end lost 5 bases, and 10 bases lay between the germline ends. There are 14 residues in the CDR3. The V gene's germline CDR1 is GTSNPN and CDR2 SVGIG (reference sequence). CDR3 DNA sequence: TGTGCCTGGAGTGTGGGGGGGTGGAATGAAAAACTGTTTTTT. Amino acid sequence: CAWSVGGWNEKLFF.

CDR3 nucleotide sequence: TGTGCCAGCAGATTGGACAGGGGAGGTCAGCCCCAGCATTTT. Translating gives CASRLDRGGQPQHF. The rearrangement joins TRBV2 to TRBJ1-5; 9 nucleotides agree with TRBD1. The CDR3 covers 14 residues. Trimming at V came to 6 bases and at J to 6 bases, leaving 6 bases not matched to a gene. From germline, CDR1 is SNHLY and CDR2 FYNNEI.

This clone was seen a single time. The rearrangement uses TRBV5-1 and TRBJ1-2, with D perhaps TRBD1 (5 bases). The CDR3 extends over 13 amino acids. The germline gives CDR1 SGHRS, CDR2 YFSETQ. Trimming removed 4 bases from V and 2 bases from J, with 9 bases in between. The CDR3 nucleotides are TGCGCCAGCAGCCATCAGGGAAACTATGGCTACACCTTC. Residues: CASSHQGNYGYTF.

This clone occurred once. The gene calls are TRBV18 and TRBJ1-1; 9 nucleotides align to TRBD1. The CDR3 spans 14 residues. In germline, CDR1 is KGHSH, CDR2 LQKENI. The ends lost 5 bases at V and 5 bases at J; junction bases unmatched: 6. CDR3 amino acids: CASSSRTGATEAFF. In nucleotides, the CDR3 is TGTGCCAGCTCATCCCGGACAGGGGCGACTGAAGCTTTCTTT.

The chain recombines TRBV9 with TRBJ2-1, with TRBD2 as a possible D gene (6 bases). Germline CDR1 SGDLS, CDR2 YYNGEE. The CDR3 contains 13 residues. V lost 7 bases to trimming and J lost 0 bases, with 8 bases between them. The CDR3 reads CASAEGSYNEQFF. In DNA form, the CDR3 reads TGTGCCAGCGCGGAGGGCTCCTACAATGAGCAGTTCTTC. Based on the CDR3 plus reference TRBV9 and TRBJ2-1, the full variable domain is DSGVTQTPKHLITATGQRVTLRCSPRSGDLSVYWYQQSLDQGLQFLIQYYNGEERAKGNILERFSAQQFPDLHSELNLSSLELGDSALYFCASAEGSYNEQFFGPGTRLTVL.

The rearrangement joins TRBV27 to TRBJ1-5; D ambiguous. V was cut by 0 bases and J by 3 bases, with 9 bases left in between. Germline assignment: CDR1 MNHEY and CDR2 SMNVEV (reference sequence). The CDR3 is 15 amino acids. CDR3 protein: CASSLSGGYNQPQHF. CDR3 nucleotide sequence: TGTGCCAGCAGTTTATCGGGAGGTTACAATCAGCCCCAGCATTTT.